The TCR beta chain under discussion was sequenced for a study of T-cell memory formation after mild COVID-19. Study background: TCR clustering was largely donor specific. Points from the study as a whole: Detection of some responders pre-infection suggested pre-existing cross-reactive memory T cells participated. CD4/CD8 balance held among clones contracting day 15 to 85, and later expanders leaned CD4+. For contracting clones, CD4+ ones sat mainly in CM and EM, CD8+ in EMRA.

CDR1 is MNHEY, CDR2 SMNVEV, per germline (reference sequence). The CDR3 totals 13 residues. Trimming left V 0 bases short and J 8 bases short, with 10 bases between. TCRdb passed the 5' RACE reads through MiXCR, listing each CDR3 protein once. The data show under 350,000 distinct CDR3 sequences, 15% to 20% seen once. This clonotype was counted a few times. Its specificity is unknown. This chain connects TRBV27 to TRBJ1-2; maybe TRBD1 (6 bases). This clonotype was obtained from a young man who had mild COVID-19 (a few samples of this study predate the infection). Cell type and time point are not known. Sequencing used PBMCs or a T cell subset sorted from them (not recorded which). The CDR3 nucleotides are TGTGCCAGCAGTTTATCTGCCAGGGGCGGCTACACCTTC. Translation: CASSLSARGGYTF.